The 27 T cell receptor beta chains presented below share a single source sample, sequenced in a study of blood T cell repertoires in COVID-19. Assay used: immunoSEQ multiplex PCR; TCRdb lists only in-frame clones, some missing. Of about 120,000 clones detected, 79% appear once; the ten largest clones hold around 3.9%. Sequenced material: peripheral blood. Receptors originate from an elderly woman with acute or convalescent COVID-19.

The sample holds one count of this clone. The V and J genes are TRBV28 and TRBJ2-3, with 8 nucleotides matching TRBD2. Germline trimming cut 4 bases from V and 14 bases from J; bases unmatched to any gene: 8. The length of the CDR3 is 12 residues. CDR1 and CDR2 from the germline V gene are MDHEN and SYDVKM. CDR3 nucleotide sequence: TGTGCCAGCAGTTCCCCCGGGACTAGATTGTATTTT. This sequence encodes CASSSPGTRLYF.

The chain uses TRBV6-5 and TRBJ2-7; 11 bases line up with TRBD2. Germline CDR1 reads MNHEY; CDR2 reads SVGAGI. The V segment lost 5 bases and the J segment 4 bases; nucleotides outside the gene matches: 4. The CDR3 is 14 amino acids. CDR3 coding DNA: TGTGCCAGCAGTCGACTAGCGGGACAGTACGAGCAGTACTTC. It translates to CASSRLAGQYEQYF.

The genes are TRBV29-1 and TRBJ2-3, with D tentatively TRBD2 (5 bases). Germline CDR1 and CDR2: SQVTM and ANQGSEA. The CDR3 consists of 17 residues. V was clipped by 6 bases and J by 0 bases, with 22 bases between them. CDR3 nucleotide sequence: TGCAGCGTGGCGATACGGGGTCAGACATCTAGCACAGATACGCAGTATTTT. It encodes CSVAIRGQTSSTDTQYF.

This chain links TRBV6-2 or TRBV6-3 with TRBJ1-6; TRBD1 matches 11 bases. This CDR3 comprises 14 residues. The V gene's germline CDR1 is MNHEY and CDR2 SVGEGT. Trimming at V came to 5 bases and at J to 9 bases, leaving 3 bases not matched to a gene. The CDR3 loop is CASSDGTGGSPLHF. The CDR3 DNA sequence: TGTGCCAGCAGTGACGGGACAGGGGGTTCACCCCTCCACTTT.

The rearrangement joins TRBV19 to TRBJ1-1; D gene ambiguous. Germline CDR1 reads LNHDA; CDR2 reads SQIVND (reference sequence). This CDR3 contains 13 residues. Trimming pared 1 base from V and 3 bases from J, leaving 6 bases between. CDR3: CASSIVVDTEAFF. DNA of the CDR3: TGTGCCAGTAGTATAGTTGTAGACACTGAAGCTTTCTTT.

The chain couples TRBV30 to TRBJ1-6; D gene unclear. Trimming left V 8 bases short and J 9 bases short, with 20 bases between. The germline V gene has CDR1 GTSNPN and CDR2 SVGIG (reference sequence). The CDR3 extends over 14 amino acids. CDR3 sequence reads: CAGSPGLLGSPLHF. In nucleotides, the CDR3 is TGTGCCGGTTCTCCGGGGTTATTGGGTTCACCCCTCCACTTT.

The sample holds a few counts of this clone. CDR3 DNA: TGTGCCACCAGCAGAGGTCAGGCCTTAAACTATGGCTACACCTTC. Its protein is CATSRGQALNYGYTF. The genes are TRBV15 and TRBJ1-2; D is uncertain. The V and J ends lost 1 base and 2 bases respectively, with 11 bases between them. The CDR3 is 15 amino acids. CDR1 and CDR2 from the germline V gene are LNHNV and YYDKDF (reference sequence).

This clone turned up a few times. The rearrangement joins TRBV5-6 to TRBJ2-1; possible D gene TRBD2, 6 bases. Trimming cost V 5 bases and J 0 bases, with 12 bases left between them. The CDR3 is 15 residues long. In germline, CDR1 is SGHDT, CDR2 YYEEEE. In nucleotides, the CDR3 is TGTGCCAGCAGTTCCACTAGCAGCTCCTACAATGAGCAGTTCTTC. It codes for CASSSTSSSYNEQFF.

The chain couples TRBV27 to TRBJ1-2; D is ambiguous. V lost 2 bases to trimming and J lost 4 bases, with 11 bases between them. The germline V gene has CDR1 MNHEY and CDR2 SMNVEV (reference sequence). The CDR3 extends over 14 amino acids. The CDR3, as DNA: TGTGCCAGCAGTTTAGAGCGTGGTAGCTATGGCTACACCTTC. As protein: CASSLERGSYGYTF.

This clone was picked up a small number of times. This chain uses TRBV5-6 with TRBJ1-1; D is undetermined. The V gene lost 0 bases and the J gene lost 4 bases, with 10 bases spanning the gap. This CDR3 spans 14 amino acids. Germline V gives CDR1 SGHDT, CDR2 YYEEEE. As DNA, the CDR3 is TGTGCCAGCAGCTTGGATTATCGGGGCACTGAAGCTTTCTTT. This gives the protein CASSLDYRGTEAFF.

In this sample, this clone turned up a few times. V gene TRBV7-6 combines with J gene TRBJ1-1, with a tentative D call TRBD1 (6 bases). Per the germline V gene, CDR1 is SGHVS and CDR2 is FNYEAQ. This CDR3 has 18 residues. V shed 5 bases and J shed 0 bases, with 22 bases lying between them. The CDR3 DNA follows: TGTGCCAGCAGCCTAAAAGGACAGAGGCCAGCCATGAACACTGAAGCTTTCTTT. Amino acid sequence: CASSLKGQRPAMNTEAFF.

The chain links TRBV6-1 to TRBJ2-3; maybe TRBD1 (5 bases). The CDR3 contains 16 residues. V was pared by 3 bases and J by 1 base, with 14 bases between. Germline V lookup: CDR1 MNHNS, CDR2 SASEGT. The CDR3: CASSDTQGSRTDTQYF. CDR3 sequence (DNA): TGTGCCAGCAGTGATACCCAGGGATCTCGCACAGATACGCAGTATTTT.

This sequence joins TRBV5-6 and TRBJ2-1; 10 nucleotides line up with TRBD2. Germline CDR1 reads SGHDT; CDR2 reads YYEEEE. J lost 10 bases, V lost 2 bases, and 6 bases had no gene match. The CDR3 spans 14 residues. As DNA, the CDR3 is TGTGCCAGCAGCTTCCCGGGACTAGCGAGAGAGCAGTTCTTC. Translating gives CASSFPGLAREQFF.

This chain uses TRBV7-2 with TRBJ2-3; 7 bases align to TRBD2. Germline values: CDR1 SGHTA, CDR2 FQGNSA. V shed 1 base and J 9 bases; nucleotides not matched to a gene: 7. There are 14 residues in the CDR3. DNA for the CDR3: TGTGCCAGCAGCTTAGAGGGCTTCGGGGGGACGCAGTATTTT. Translated, it gives CASSLEGFGGTQYF.

This sequence joins TRBV29-1 and TRBJ2-1; 8 bases are shared with TRBD1. In germline, CDR1 is SQVTM, CDR2 ANQGSEA. V lost 4 bases and J lost 6; bases outside the gene matches: 8. This CDR3 comprises 14 residues. The CDR3 bases are TGCAGCGTTGGGACAGGGAGCCGCCCCAATGAGCAGTTCTTC. It specifies CSVGTGSRPNEQFF.

The chain joins TRBV5-1 to TRBJ2-1; D possibly corresponds to TRBD1 (7 bases). This CDR3 is built from 15 residues. Trimming removed 4 bases at V and 0 bases at J, with 11 bases between. CDR1 is SGHRS and CDR2 is YFSETQ in the germline V gene. The DNA of the CDR3 is TGCGCCAGCAGCCCCCAGGGGGGCTCCTACAATGAGCAGTTCTTC. This sequence encodes CASSPQGGSYNEQFF.

This chain connects TRBV5-1 to TRBJ1-2, with TRBD1 matching 9 bases. Germline values: CDR1 SGHRS, CDR2 YFSETQ. V was pared by 3 bases and J by 6 bases, with 6 bases of the junction left unmatched. CDR3 length equals 14 residues. The CDR3 region is CASSSGQGPNGYTF. In DNA, the CDR3 is TGCGCCAGCAGCTCCGGACAGGGGCCTAATGGCTACACCTTC. Full variable domain (remainder filled in from reference TRBV5-1 and TRBJ1-2): KAGVTQTPRYLIKTRGQQVTLSCSPISGHRSVSWYQQTPGQGLQFLFEYFSETQRNKGNFPGRFSGRQFSNSRSEMNVSTLELGDSALYLCASSSGQGPNGYTFGSGTRLTVV.

This clone was detected only a few times. The genes are TRBV7-3 and TRBJ2-5; the D is unclear. The CDR3 loop spans 13 amino acids. Germline CDR1 and CDR2: SGHTA and FQGTGA. V shed 8 bases and J shed 2 bases, with 12 bases lying between them. The CDR3, as DNA: TGTGCCAGCTCCGGAGCTTCTCAAGAGACCCAGTACTTC. Translating gives CASSGASQETQYF. Supplemented by reference TRBV7-3 and TRBJ2-5, the full variable domain reads GAGVSQTPSNKVTEKGKYVELRCDPISGHTALYWYRQSLGQGPEFLIYFQGTGAADDSGLPNDRFFAVRPEGSVSTLKIQRTERGDSAVYLCASSGASQETQYFGPGTRLLVL.

This clone has just a few counts. The chain is built from TRBV5-1 and TRBJ1-4; D gene ambiguous. Trimming pared 4 bases from V and 0 bases from J, leaving 10 bases between. The CDR3 spans 15 residues. CDR1 and CDR2 from the germline V gene are SGHRS and YFSETQ. The CDR3 nucleotides are TGCGCCAGCAGCGTCTCGGAGGCAACTAATGAAAAACTGTTTTTT. Residues: CASSVSEATNEKLFF.

This sequence joins TRBV6-4 and TRBJ2-3, with TRBD2 as a possible D gene (6 bases). The V gene's germline CDR1 is MRHNA and CDR2 SNTAGT. This CDR3 region has 15 residues. V lost 0 bases, J lost 2 bases, and 9 bases lay in between. This CDR3 reads CASSDSGLTTDTQYF. CDR3 nucleotide sequence: TGTGCCAGCAGTGACTCAGGACTAACCACAGATACGCAGTATTTT.

The chain carries TRBV30 and TRBJ2-2, with a weak D call TRBD1 (7 bases). Germline V gene sequence: CDR1 GTSNPN, CDR2 SVGIG (reference sequence). Trimming cost V 5 bases and J 4 bases, with 14 bases left between them. The length of the CDR3 is 14 residues. Here the CDR3 DNA reads TGTGCCTGGGCGGGACAGACGAGCACCGGGGAGCTGTTTTTT. This gives the protein CAWAGQTSTGELFF.

This clone was seen only a few times. The chain joins TRBV10-3 to TRBJ2-7; 8 bases align to TRBD2. Per germline, CDR1 ENHRY and CDR2 SYGVKD. The junction had 6 bases not matched to a gene; V was cut back by 8 bases and J by 0 bases. CDR3 size: 14 residues. CDR3 DNA sequence: TGTGCCATCGGACGGGAGGGCTACTCCTACGAGCAGTACTTC. It codes for CAIGREGYSYEQYF.

The gene calls are TRBV6-2 or TRBV6-3 and TRBJ1-1; 7 nucleotides align to TRBD1. Germline loops: CDR1 MNHEY, CDR2 SVGEGT. This CDR3 has 16 residues. After removal of 6 bases from V and 3 bases from J, the junction contained 13 bases not matched to a gene. For the CDR3, the DNA is TGTGCCAGCAGCAGGGACAGTGGGTTATATGACACTGAAGCTTTCTTT. Translation: CASSRDSGLYDTEAFF.

The chain employs TRBV5-1 and TRBJ2-3; 9 bases are a match to TRBD2. The V gene's germline CDR1 is SGHRS and CDR2 YFSETQ. The CDR3 is 16 residues long. Trimming removed 0 bases from V and 3 bases from J; junction bases left unmatched: 5. The CDR3 loop reads CASSLDSGRGTDTQYF. In nucleotides, the CDR3 is TGCGCCAGCAGCTTGGATAGCGGGAGAGGAACAGATACGCAGTATTTT.

This chain links TRBV30 with TRBJ2-1, with TRBD2 as a possible D gene (7 bases). This CDR3 is built from 13 residues. Trimming left V 1 base short and J 7 bases short, with 11 bases between. Germline-derived CDR1 and CDR2 are GTSNPN and SVGIG (reference sequence). CDR3 amino acids: CAWSGGGENEQFF. The CDR3 DNA follows: TGTGCCTGGAGTGGCGGGGGCGAAAATGAGCAGTTCTTC.

The V call is TRBV3-1 (or the pseudogene TRBV3-2), the J call TRBJ1-4, with D uncertain. The CDR3 sequence is 14 residues long. Germline CDR1 is LGHDT and CDR2 is YNNKEL (reference sequence). V was shortened by 2 bases and J by 4 bases, with 8 bases between the two germline ends. CDR3 region: CASSQWSVNEKLFF. CDR3 coding DNA: TGTGCCAGCAGCCAATGGTCAGTTAATGAAAAACTGTTTTTT.

This clone was picked up a small number of times. This chain uses TRBV6-5 with TRBJ1-1; 10 nucleotides align to TRBD1. In germline, CDR1 is MNHEY, CDR2 SVGAGI. The CDR3 runs 14 residues. The trim removed 6 bases at V and 10 bases at J, leaving 11 bases unmatched. The CDR3 reads CASSLRDRGPIAFF. CDR3 nucleotide sequence: TGTGCCAGCAGCTTACGGGACAGGGGCCCGATAGCTTTCTTT.